Shown below are 24 T cell receptor beta chains from a single sample sequenced in a study of CXCR3-negative and CXCR3-positive naive CD8 T cells. In preparing the TRB cDNA libraries, 5' RACE with UMI labels was used. Using the 5' RACE reads, TCRdb records one entry per CDR3 protein without DNA. The sample totals 20,000 to 30,000 distinct CDR3 sequences; its top ten clones hold 2.5% to 3%. The sequenced material came from naive CXCR3- CD8+ T cells from blood. Subset defined: CD45RO-CCR7+CD27+CD95- naive CD8+ T cells lacking CXCR3 (TNR3-). The receptors were gathered from a human donor in good health. Some clones in this sample may be carry-over from other donors' samples.

This chain links TRBV20-1 with TRBJ2-1; TCRdb lists TRBD1, though no DNA is available to test this call. Germline CDR1 and CDR2: DFQATT and SNEGSKA (reference sequence). This CDR3 region has 13 residues. The chain's CDR3 is CSALWDNWNEQFF.

J is TRBJ1-1 and V is TRBV20-1; no DNA is available, so the TRBD1 call from TCRdb remains unchecked. This CDR3 spans 15 amino acids. Germline loops: CDR1 DFQATT, CDR2 SNEGSKA (reference sequence). Here the CDR3 reads CSARVPDRGNTEAFF.

The rearrangement joins TRBV21-1 to TRBJ1-3. TRBV21-1 is described as a pseudogene. The CDR3 runs to 17 residues. CDR3 region: CASRYPRQGNSGNTIYF.

This chain joins TRBV28 and TRBJ1-2. Germline CDR1 and CDR2: MDHEN and SYDVKM. The CDR3 runs to 13 residues. CDR3 protein: CASSLTRNYGYTF.

The V and J genes are TRBV2 and TRBJ2-1; the D gene TCRdb calls, TRBD1, cannot be checked with no DNA. This CDR3 contains 12 residues. Germline V lookup: CDR1 SNHLY, CDR2 FYNNEI. CDR3: CARAGQNNEQFF.

V usage is TRBV29-1 and J usage is TRBJ2-7; the D gene TCRdb calls, TRBD2, cannot be checked with no DNA. The CDR3 consists of 13 residues. Germline lookup yields CDR1 SQVTM and CDR2 ANQGSEA. The CDR3 is CSALGPSSYEQYF.

The chain carries TRBV5-1 and TRBJ2-1; checking the TCRdb D call of TRBD1 is not possible without DNA. CDR3 size: 14 residues. Germline V gene sequence: CDR1 SGHRS, CDR2 YFSETQ. The CDR3 spells CASSLAPGGYEQFF.

This sequence joins TRBV7-9 and TRBJ2-3; the D call from TCRdb, TRBD1, cannot be confirmed without DNA. Germline V gives CDR1 SEHNR, CDR2 FQNEAQ (reference sequence). The CDR3 sequence is 14 residues long. CDR3 in amino acids: CASSSGQGVDTQYF.

This clonotype registers medium-sized by frequency. The chain carries TRBV11-2 and TRBJ2-1; with no DNA, the TCRdb D assignment of TRBD1 cannot be verified. The CDR3 loop spans 14 amino acids. Looked up from germline, CDR1 is SGHAT and CDR2 is FQNNGV. The CDR3 protein is CASRGQITYNEQFF.

The V gene is TRBV9, the J gene TRBJ2-1; TCRdb picks TRBD1, but there is no DNA to check that call. CDR3 length equals 15 residues. CDR1 SGDLS and CDR2 YYNGEE come from the germline V gene. The CDR3 protein is CASSVGDSSYNEQFF. Complete variable domain (other parts from reference TRBV9 and TRBJ2-1): DSGVTQTPKHLITATGQRVTLRCSPRSGDLSVYWYQQSLDQGLQFLIQYYNGEERAKGNILERFSAQQFPDLHSELNLSSLELGDSALYFCASSVGDSSYNEQFFGPGTRLTVL.

CDR3 in amino acids: CASSPTRVAGDQETQYF. J is TRBJ2-5 and V is TRBV28; checking the TCRdb D call of TRBD2 is not possible without DNA. The length of the CDR3 is 17 residues. CDR1 is MDHEN, CDR2 SYDVKM, per germline. Filled out from reference TRBV28 and TRBJ2-5, the complete variable domain reads DVKVTQSSRYLVKRTGEKVFLECVQDMDHENMFWYRQDPGLGLRLIYFSYDVKMKEKGDIPEGYSVSREKKERFSLILESASTNQTSMYLCASSPTRVAGDQETQYFGPGTRLLVL.

V is TRBV6-2 or TRBV6-3 and J is TRBJ2-1; as DNA is missing, the TRBD1 call by TCRdb cannot be tested. The CDR3 runs 15 residues. In germline, CDR1 is MNHEY, CDR2 SVGEGT. The CDR3 reads CASSPRQGSYNEQFF.

V and J are TRBV20-1 and TRBJ2-3; checking the TCRdb D call of TRBD2 is not possible without DNA. The CDR3 is 17 amino acids. Germline V gene data show CDR1 as DFQATT and CDR2 as SNEGSKA (reference sequence). The chain's CDR3 is CSATSYSGGEDTDTQYF.

The genes are TRBV2 and TRBJ2-5; the D gene TCRdb calls, TRBD2, cannot be checked with no DNA. CDR1 SNHLY and CDR2 FYNNEI come from the germline V gene. This CDR3 comprises 13 residues. The CDR3 spells CELSGQTQETQYF.

V and J are TRBV11-2 and TRBJ1-1; the TCRdb call, TRBD1, lacks DNA for checking. Germline CDR1 SGHAT, CDR2 FQNNGV. CDR3 length: 13 residues. CDR3 residues: CASSQDTGTEAFF.

The chain couples TRBV12-3 or TRBV12-4 to TRBJ2-3; the TRBD2 assignment by TCRdb is unverifiable without DNA. The CDR3 has 16 amino acids. CDR3 amino acids: CASSPRLARDTDTQYF.

The chain recombines TRBV12-3 or TRBV12-4 with TRBJ1-1. The CDR3 totals 11 residues. CDR3 residues: CASTLGTEAFF.

The chain recombines TRBV20-1 with TRBJ2-5. This CDR3 comprises 13 residues. Looked up from germline, CDR1 is DFQATT and CDR2 is SNEGSKA (reference sequence). This chain's CDR3 is CSARGAAQETQYF.

This rearrangement joins TRBV10-3 to TRBJ2-7; TCRdb gives TRBD1 as the D gene, but with no DNA this cannot be confirmed. The CDR3 totals 16 residues. CDR1 and CDR2 from the germline V gene are ENHRY and SYGVKD. CDR3 residues: CAIRYRPPGQGPEQYF.

The chain has TRBV28 and TRBJ2-7; TCRdb's D gene call, TRBD1, goes unchecked for lack of DNA. Germline CDR1 MDHEN, CDR2 SYDVKM. There are 14 residues in the CDR3. This chain's CDR3 is CASSQGSPPLEQYF.

This sequence joins TRBV7-9 and TRBJ2-1; TCRdb picks TRBD1, but there is no DNA to check that call. The CDR3 extends over 12 amino acids. In germline, CDR1 is SEHNR, CDR2 FQNEAQ (reference sequence). The CDR3 protein is CASSSLGDEQFF.

This chain connects TRBV5-1 to TRBJ2-7. Germline V gene sequence: CDR1 SGHRS, CDR2 YFSETQ. The CDR3 runs to 15 residues. This CDR3 is CASSWDLLGFYEQYF.

The genes are TRBV20-1 and TRBJ1-2; there is no DNA to check the TCRdb D call of TRBD1. The CDR3 is 13 amino acids. The germline CDR1 and CDR2 sequences are DFQATT and SNEGSKA (reference sequence). CDR3 in amino acids: CSARDRGSYGYTF.

V and J are TRBV29-1 and TRBJ1-2. CDR3 length: 18 amino acids. Germline-derived CDR1 and CDR2 are SQVTM and ANQGSEA. CDR3 in amino acids: CSVEDPEGGDLANYGYTF.